The clone carrying this TCR beta chain was seen only a few times. The germline CDR1 and CDR2 sequences are SNHLY and FYNNEI. The CDR3 consists of 15 residues. V lost 6 bases and J lost 0, with 12 bases in between. It was with previously described methods and listed TCR primers that bulk TCR libraries were made. MiXCR, applied by TCRdb to the PCR reads, yields one record per CDR3 protein. The data show fewer than 350,000 distinct CDR3 sequences, 20% to 25% seen once. These data are taken from a study of molecular identifiers for immune sequencing clone quantification. The TCR comes from a human donor in good health. Some libraries in this study had Jurkat cell RNA spiked in. Sequenced input: naive CD8+ T cells from blood, with Jurkat cell RNA spiked in. As to subset: FACS-sorted CD8+CD4-CCR7+CD45RA+ naive T cells. This chain connects TRBV2 to TRBJ2-1, with D unclear. The CDR3 loop is CASRGSRGSYNEQFF. In DNA, the CDR3 is TGTGCCAGCAGGGGTAGCCGAGGCTCCTACAATGAGCAGTTCTTC.